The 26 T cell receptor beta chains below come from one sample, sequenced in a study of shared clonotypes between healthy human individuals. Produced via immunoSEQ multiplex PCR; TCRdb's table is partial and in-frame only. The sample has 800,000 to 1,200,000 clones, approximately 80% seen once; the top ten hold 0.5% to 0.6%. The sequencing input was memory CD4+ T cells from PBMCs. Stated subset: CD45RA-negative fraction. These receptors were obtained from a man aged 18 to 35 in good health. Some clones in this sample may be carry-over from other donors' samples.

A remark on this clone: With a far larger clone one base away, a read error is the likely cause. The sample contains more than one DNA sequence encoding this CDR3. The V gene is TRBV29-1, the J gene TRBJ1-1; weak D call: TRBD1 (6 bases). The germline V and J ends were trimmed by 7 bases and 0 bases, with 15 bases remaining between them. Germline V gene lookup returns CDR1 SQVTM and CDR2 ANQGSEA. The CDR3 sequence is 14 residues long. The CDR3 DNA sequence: TGCAGCGCCGTTATGACAGGCCTGAACACTGAAGCTTTCTTT. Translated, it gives CSAVMTGLNTEAFF.

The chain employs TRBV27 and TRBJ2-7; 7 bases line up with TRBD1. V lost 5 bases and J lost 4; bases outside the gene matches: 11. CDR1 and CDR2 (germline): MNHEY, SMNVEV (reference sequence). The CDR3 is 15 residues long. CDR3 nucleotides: TGTGCCAGCAGTATAAACAGGGGCCCCGTATACGAGCAGTACTTC. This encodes CASSINRGPVYEQYF.

CDR3 nucleotides: TGTGCCAGCAGCCAAGTACGGGGCCACACCGGGGAGCTGTTTTTT. It is translated as CASSQVRGHTGELFF. The V gene is TRBV14, the J gene TRBJ2-2; D tentatively reads TRBD1 or TRBD2 (5 bases each). Germline assignment: CDR1 SGHDN and CDR2 FVKESK. V was pared by 1 base and J by 3 bases, with 9 bases between. The CDR3 extends over 15 amino acids.

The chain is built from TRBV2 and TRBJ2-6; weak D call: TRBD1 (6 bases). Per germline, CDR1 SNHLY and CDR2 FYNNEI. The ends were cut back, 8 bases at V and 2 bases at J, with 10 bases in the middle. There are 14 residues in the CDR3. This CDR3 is CASPHRAGANVLTF. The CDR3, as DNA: TGTGCCAGCCCCCACAGGGCTGGGGCCAACGTCCTGACTTTC.

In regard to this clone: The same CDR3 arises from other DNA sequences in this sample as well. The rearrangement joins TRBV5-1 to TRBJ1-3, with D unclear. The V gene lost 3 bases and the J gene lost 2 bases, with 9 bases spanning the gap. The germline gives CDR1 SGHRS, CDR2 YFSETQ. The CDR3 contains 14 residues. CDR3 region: CASSSGLAGNTIYF. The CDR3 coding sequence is TGCGCCAGCAGCTCTGGCTTGGCTGGAAACACCATATATTTT. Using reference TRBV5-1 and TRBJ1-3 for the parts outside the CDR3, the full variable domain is KAGVTQTPRYLIKTRGQQVTLSCSPISGHRSVSWYQQTPGQGLQFLFEYFSETQRNKGNFPGRFSGRQFSNSRSEMNVSTLELGDSALYLCASSSGLAGNTIYFGEGSWLTVV.

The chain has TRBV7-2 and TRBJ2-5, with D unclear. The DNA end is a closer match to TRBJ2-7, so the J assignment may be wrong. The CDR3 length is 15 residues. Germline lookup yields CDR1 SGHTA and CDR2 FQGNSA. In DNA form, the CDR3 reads TGTGCCAGCAGCTTAGTCCACGGAAGCTCCTACGAGCAGTACTTC. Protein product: CASSLVHGSSYEQYF.

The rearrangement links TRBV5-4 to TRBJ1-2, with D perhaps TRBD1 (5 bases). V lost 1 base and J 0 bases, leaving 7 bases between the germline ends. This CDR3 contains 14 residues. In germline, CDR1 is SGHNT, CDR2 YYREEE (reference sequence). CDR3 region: CASSLTGANYGYTF. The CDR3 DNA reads TGTGCCAGCAGCTTGACGGGGGCTAACTATGGCTACACCTTC.

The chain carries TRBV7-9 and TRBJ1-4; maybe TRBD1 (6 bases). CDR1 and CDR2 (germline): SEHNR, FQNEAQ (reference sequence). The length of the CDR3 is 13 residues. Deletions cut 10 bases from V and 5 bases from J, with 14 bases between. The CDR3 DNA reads TGTGCCATCGGGGGGCGTCGGAATGAAAAACTGTTTTTT. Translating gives CAIGGRRNEKLFF.

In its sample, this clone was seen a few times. CDR3: CASSLVGLTQETQYF. CDR3 DNA: TGTGCCAGCAGCTTAGTCGGATTAACCCAAGAGACCCAGTACTTC. The chain has TRBV7-9 and TRBJ2-5; D is ambiguous. This CDR3 has 15 amino acids. Germline lookup yields CDR1 SEHNR and CDR2 FQNEAQ (reference sequence). Trimming removed 1 base from V and 1 base from J, with 10 bases in between. The complete variable domain, with remaining parts taken from reference TRBV7-9 and TRBJ2-5, reads DTGVSQNPRHKITKRGQNVTFRCDPISEHNRLYWYRQTLGQGPEFLTYFQNEAQLEKSRLLSDRFSAERPKGSFSTLEIQRTEQGDSAMYLCASSLVGLTQETQYFGPGTRLLVL.

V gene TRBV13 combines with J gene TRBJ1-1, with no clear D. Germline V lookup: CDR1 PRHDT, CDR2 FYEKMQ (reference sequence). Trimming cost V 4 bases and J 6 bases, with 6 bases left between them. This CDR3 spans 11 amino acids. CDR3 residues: CASSSPAEAFF. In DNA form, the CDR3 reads TGTGCCAGCAGCTCCCCCGCTGAAGCTTTCTTT.

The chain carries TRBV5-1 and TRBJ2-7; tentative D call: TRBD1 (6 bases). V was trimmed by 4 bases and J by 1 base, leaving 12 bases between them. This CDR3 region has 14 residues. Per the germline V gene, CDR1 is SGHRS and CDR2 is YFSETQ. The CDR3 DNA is TGCGCCAGCAGCCCGTTGACAGGTTCCTACGAGCAGTACTTC. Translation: CASSPLTGSYEQYF. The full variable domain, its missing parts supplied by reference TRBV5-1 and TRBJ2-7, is KAGVTQTPRYLIKTRGQQVTLSCSPISGHRSVSWYQQTPGQGLQFLFEYFSETQRNKGNFPGRFSGRQFSNSRSEMNVSTLELGDSALYLCASSPLTGSYEQYFGPGTRLTVT.

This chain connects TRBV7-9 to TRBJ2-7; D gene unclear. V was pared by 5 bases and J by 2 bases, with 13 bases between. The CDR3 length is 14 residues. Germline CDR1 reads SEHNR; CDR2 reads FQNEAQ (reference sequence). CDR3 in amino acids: CASSQVTDTYEQYF. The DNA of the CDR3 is TGTGCCAGCAGCCAAGTGACGGATACCTACGAGCAGTACTTC.

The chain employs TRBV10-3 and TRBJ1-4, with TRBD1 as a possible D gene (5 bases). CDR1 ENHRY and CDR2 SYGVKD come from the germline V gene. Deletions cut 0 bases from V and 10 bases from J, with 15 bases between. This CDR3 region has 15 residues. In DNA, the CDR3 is TGTGCCATCAGTGAGTCCGTGGGACCTCAGGTAAAACTGTTTTTT. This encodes CAISESVGPQVKLFF.

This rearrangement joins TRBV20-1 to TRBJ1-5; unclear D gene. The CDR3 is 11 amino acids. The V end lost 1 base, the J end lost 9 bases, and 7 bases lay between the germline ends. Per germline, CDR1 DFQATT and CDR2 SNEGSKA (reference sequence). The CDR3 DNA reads TGCAGTGCTAGAGGGGAGGGGCCCCAGCATTTT. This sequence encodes CSARGEGPQHF.

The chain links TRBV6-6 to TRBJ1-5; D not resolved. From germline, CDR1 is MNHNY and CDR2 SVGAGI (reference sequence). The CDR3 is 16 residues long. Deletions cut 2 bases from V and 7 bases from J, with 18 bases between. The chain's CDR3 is CASSYLQDRMGQPQHF. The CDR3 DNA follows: TGTGCCAGCAGTTACCTTCAGGATCGGATGGGGCAGCCCCAGCATTTT.

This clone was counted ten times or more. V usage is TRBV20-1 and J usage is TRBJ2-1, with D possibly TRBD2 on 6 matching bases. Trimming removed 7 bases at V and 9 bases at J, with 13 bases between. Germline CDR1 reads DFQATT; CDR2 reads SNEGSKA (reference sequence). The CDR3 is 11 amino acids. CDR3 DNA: TGCAGTGGTAGGAGGGCTGGTGAGCAGTTCTTC. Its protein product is CSGRRAGEQFF.

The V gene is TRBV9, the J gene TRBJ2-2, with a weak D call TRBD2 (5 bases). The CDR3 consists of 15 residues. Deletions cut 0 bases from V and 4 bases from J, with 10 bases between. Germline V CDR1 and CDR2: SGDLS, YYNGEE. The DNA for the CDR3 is TGTGCCAGCAGCGTAGATCTAGCCCTCACCGGGGAGCTGTTTTTT. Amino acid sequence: CASSVDLALTGELFF. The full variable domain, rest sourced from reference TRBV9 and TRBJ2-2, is DSGVTQTPKHLITATGQRVTLRCSPRSGDLSVYWYQQSLDQGLQFLIQYYNGEERAKGNILERFSAQQFPDLHSELNLSSLELGDSALYFCASSVDLALTGELFFGEGSRLTVL.

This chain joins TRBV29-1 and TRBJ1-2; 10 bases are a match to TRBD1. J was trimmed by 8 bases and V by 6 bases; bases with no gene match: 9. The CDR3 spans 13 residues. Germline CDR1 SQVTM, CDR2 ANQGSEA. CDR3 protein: CSVPPGTGDGYTF. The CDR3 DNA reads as TGCAGCGTCCCCCCGGGGACAGGGGACGGCTACACCTTC.

CDR3 amino acids: CASRSPGESYNEQFF. The DNA of the CDR3 is TGTGCCAGCAGGAGTCCGGGAGAAAGCTACAATGAGCAGTTCTTC. The gene calls are TRBV6-1 and TRBJ2-1; D may be TRBD2 (6 bases). V was clipped by 6 bases and J by 3 bases, with 15 bases between them. CDR1 is MNHNS, CDR2 SASEGT, per germline. The CDR3 spans 15 residues.

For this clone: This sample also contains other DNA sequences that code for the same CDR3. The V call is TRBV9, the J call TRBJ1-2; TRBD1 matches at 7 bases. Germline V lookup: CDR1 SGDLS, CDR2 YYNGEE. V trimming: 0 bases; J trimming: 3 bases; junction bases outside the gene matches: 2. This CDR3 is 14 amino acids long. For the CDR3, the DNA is TGTGCCAGCAGCGTAGGACAGGGTGACTATGGCTACACCTTC. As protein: CASSVGQGDYGYTF.

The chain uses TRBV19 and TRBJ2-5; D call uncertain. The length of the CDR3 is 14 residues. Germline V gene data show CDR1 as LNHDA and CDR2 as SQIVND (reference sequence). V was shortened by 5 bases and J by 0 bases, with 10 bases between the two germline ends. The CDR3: CASSANTYQETQYF. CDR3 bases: TGTGCCAGTAGTGCCAACACCTACCAAGAGACCCAGTACTTC.

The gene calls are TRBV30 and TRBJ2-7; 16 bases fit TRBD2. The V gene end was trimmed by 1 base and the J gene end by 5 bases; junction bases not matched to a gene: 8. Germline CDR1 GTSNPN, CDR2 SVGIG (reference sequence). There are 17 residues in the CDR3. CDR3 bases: TGTGCCTGGAGTGGCGGGACTAGCGGGAGGGCCCTCCACGAGCAGTACTTC. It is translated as CAWSGGTSGRALHEQYF.

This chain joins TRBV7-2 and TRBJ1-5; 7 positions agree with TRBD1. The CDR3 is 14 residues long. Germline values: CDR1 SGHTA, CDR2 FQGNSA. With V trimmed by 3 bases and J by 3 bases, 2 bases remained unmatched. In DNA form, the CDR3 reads TGTGCCAGCAGCTTGACAGGGCTCAATCAGCCCCAGCATTTT. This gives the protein CASSLTGLNQPQHF.

The CDR3 nucleotides are TGTGCCAGTCTTAAGGGAAGCTCCTACAATGAGCAGTTCTTC. Its translation is CASLKGSSYNEQFF. The V call is TRBV6-6, the J call TRBJ2-1; D is ambiguous. V shed 9 bases and J shed 0 bases, with 12 bases lying between them. CDR3 size: 14 residues. Germline V lookup: CDR1 MNHNY, CDR2 SVGAGI (reference sequence).

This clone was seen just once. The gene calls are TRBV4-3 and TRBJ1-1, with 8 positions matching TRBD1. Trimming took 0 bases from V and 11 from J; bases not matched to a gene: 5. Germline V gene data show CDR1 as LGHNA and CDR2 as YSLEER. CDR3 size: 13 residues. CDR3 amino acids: CASSQDTGGSAFF. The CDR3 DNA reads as TGCGCCAGCAGCCAAGATACAGGGGGGAGCGCTTTCTTT.

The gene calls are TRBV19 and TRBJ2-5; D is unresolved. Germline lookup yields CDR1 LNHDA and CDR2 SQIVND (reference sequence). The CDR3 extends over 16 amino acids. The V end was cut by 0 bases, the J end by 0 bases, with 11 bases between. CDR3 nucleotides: TGTGCCAGTAGTATAGACGGGCTATCGTACCAAGAGACCCAGTACTTC. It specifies CASSIDGLSYQETQYF. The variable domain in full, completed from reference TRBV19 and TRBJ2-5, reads DGGITQSPKYLFRKEGQNVTLSCEQNLNHDAMYWYRQDPGQGLRLIYYSQIVNDFQKGDIAEGYSVSREKKESFPLTVTSAQKNPTAFYLCASSIDGLSYQETQYFGPGTRLLVL.